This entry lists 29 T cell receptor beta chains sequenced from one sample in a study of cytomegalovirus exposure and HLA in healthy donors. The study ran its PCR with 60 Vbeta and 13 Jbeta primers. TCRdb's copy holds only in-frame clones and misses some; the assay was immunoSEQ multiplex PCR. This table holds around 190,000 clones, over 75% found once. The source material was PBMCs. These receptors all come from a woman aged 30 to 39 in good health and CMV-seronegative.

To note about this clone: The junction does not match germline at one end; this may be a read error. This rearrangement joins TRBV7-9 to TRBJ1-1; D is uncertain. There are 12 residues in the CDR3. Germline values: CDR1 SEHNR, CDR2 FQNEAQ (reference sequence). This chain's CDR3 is CSSSLVGVEAFF. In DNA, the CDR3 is TGTTCCAGCAGCTTAGTCGGAGTTGAAGCTTTCTTT.

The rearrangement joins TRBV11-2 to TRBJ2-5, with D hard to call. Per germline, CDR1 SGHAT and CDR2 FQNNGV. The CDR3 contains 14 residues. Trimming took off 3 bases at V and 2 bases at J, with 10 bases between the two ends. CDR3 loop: CASSFEQPQETQYF. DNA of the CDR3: TGTGCCAGCAGCTTCGAACAACCTCAAGAGACCCAGTACTTC.

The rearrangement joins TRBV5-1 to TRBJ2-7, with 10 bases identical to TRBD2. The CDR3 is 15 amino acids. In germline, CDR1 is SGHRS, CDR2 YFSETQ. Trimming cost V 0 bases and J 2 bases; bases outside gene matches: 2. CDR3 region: CASSLGGLAAYEQYF. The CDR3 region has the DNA TGCGCCAGCAGCTTGGGAGGACTAGCGGCCTACGAGCAGTACTTC.

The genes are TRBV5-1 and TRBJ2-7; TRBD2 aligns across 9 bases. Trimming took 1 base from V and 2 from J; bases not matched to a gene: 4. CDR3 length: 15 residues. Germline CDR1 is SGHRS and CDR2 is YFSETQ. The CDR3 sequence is CASSLLAGSAYEQYF. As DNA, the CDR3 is TGCGCCAGCAGCTTGCTAGCGGGGTCCGCCTACGAGCAGTACTTC.

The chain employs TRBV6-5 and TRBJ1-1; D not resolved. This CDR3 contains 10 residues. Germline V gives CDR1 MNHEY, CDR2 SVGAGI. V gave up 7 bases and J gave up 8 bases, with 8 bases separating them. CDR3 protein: CASTSGEAFF. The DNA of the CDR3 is TGTGCCAGCACTTCGGGGGAAGCTTTCTTT.

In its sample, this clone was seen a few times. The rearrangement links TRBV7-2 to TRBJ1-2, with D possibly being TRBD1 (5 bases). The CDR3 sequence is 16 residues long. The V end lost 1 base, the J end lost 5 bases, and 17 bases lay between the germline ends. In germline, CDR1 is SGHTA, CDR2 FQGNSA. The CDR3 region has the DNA TGTGCCAGCAGCTTAGAGTTCAGCAGGGAAAGATATGGCTACACCTTC. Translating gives CASSLEFSRERYGYTF. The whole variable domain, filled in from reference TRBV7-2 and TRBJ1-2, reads GAGVSQSPSNKVTEKGKDVELRCDPISGHTALYWYRQSLGQGLEFLIYFQGNSAPDKSGLPSDRFSAERTGGSVSTLTIQRTQQEDSAVYLCASSLEFSRERYGYTFGSGTRLTVV.

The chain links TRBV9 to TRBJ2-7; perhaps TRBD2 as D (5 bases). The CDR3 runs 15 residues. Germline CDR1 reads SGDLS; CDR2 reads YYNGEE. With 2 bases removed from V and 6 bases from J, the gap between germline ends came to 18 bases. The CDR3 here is CASSVSSGFSAEQYF. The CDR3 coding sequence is TGTGCCAGCAGCGTCTCTTCGGGGTTCAGCGCCGAGCAGTACTTC.

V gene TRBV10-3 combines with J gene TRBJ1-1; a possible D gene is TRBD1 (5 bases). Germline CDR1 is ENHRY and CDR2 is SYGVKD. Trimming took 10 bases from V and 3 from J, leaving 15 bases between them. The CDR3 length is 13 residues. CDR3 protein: CATRGRGDTEAFF. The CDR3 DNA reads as TGTGCCACCCGGGGACGGGGGGACACTGAAGCTTTCTTT.

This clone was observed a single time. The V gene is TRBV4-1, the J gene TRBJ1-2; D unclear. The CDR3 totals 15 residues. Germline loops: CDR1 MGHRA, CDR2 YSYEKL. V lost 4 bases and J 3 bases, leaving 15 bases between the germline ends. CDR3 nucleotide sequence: TGCGCCAGCAGCCGTCTGTCGAGGTTCGACTATGGCTACACCTTC. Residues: CASSRLSRFDYGYTF.

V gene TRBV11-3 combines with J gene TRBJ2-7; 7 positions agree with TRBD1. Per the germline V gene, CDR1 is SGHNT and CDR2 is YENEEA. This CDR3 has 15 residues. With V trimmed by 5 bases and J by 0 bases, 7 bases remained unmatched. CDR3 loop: CASSLGQAYSYEQYF. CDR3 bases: TGTGCCAGCAGCCTCGGACAGGCCTACTCCTACGAGCAGTACTTC.

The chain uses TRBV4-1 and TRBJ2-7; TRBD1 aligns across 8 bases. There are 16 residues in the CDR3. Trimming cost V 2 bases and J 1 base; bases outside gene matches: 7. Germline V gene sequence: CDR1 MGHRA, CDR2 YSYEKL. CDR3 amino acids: CASSQTPGTGSYEQYF. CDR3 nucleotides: TGCGCCAGCAGCCAAACACCCGGGACAGGTTCCTACGAGCAGTACTTC.

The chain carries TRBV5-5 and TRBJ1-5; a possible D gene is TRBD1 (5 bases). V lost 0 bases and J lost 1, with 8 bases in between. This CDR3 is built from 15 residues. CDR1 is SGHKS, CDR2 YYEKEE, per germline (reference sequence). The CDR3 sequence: CASSLGAGSNQPQHF. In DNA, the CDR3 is TGTGCCAGCAGCTTGGGGGCAGGGAGCAATCAGCCCCAGCATTTT.

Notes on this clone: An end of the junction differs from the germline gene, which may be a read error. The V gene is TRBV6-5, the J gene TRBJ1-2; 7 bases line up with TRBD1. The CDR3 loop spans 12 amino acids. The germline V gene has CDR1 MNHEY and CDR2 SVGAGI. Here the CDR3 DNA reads TGTGCCAGCAGTCGGGACAGCTATGGCTACCCCTTC. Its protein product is CASSRDSYGYPF.

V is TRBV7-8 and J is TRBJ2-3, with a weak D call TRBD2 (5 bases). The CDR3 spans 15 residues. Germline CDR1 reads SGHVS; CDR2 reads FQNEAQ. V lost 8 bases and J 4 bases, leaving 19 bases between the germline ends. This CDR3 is CASVPWAGRADTQYF. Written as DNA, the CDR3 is TGTGCCAGCGTCCCCTGGGCGGGCAGAGCAGATACGCAGTATTTT.

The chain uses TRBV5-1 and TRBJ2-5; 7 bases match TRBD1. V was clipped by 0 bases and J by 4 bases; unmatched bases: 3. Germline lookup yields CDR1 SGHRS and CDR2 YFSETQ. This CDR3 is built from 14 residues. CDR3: CASSLVDRAETQYF. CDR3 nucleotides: TGCGCCAGCAGCTTGGTCGACAGGGCAGAGACCCAGTACTTC.

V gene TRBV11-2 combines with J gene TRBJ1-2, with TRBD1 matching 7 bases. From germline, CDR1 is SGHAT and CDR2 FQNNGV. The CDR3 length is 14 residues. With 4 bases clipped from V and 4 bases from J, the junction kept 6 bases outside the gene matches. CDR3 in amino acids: CASSYGEGAYGYTF. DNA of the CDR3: TGTGCCAGCAGCTATGGTGAGGGGGCCTATGGCTACACCTTC.

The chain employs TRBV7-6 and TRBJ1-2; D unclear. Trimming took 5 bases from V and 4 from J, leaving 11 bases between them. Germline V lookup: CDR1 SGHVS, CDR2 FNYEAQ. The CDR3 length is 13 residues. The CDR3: CASSDDNLYGYTF. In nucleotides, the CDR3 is TGTGCCAGCAGCGACGACAACCTCTATGGCTACACCTTC.

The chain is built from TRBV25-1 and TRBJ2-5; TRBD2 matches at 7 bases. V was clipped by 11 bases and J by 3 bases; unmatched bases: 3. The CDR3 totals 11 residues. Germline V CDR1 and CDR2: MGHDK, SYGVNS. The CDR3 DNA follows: TGTGCCGGCGGGGGAGAAGAGACCCAGTACTTC. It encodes CAGGGEETQYF.

The CDR3 protein is CASSNLLEAEGSSYNEQFF. Here the CDR3 DNA reads TGTGCCAGCAGTAACCTCTTAGAAGCCGAGGGTAGCTCCTACAATGAGCAGTTCTTC. The J gene is TRBJ2-1, the V gene TRBV27; maybe TRBD2 (5 bases). Per germline, CDR1 MNHEY and CDR2 SMNVEV (reference sequence). This CDR3 region has 19 residues. V was cut by 5 bases and J by 0 bases, with 23 bases left in between.

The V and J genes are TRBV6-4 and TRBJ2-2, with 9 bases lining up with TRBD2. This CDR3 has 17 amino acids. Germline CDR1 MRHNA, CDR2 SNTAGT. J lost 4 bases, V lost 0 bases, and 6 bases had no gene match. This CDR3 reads CASSDSGIAGVTGELFF. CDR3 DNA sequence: TGTGCCAGCAGTGACTCCGGGATAGCGGGGGTCACCGGGGAGCTGTTTTTT.

The CDR3 sequence: CASSLDPQSAGDNEKLFF. The CDR3 nucleotides are TGTGCCAGCAGCTTAGACCCCCAGTCCGCAGGGGACAATGAAAAACTGTTTTTT. V is TRBV11-2 and J is TRBJ1-4, with D perhaps TRBD1 (6 bases). Looked up from germline, CDR1 is SGHAT and CDR2 is FQNNGV. The V end was cut by 0 bases, the J end by 5 bases, with 19 bases between. The CDR3 loop spans 18 amino acids.

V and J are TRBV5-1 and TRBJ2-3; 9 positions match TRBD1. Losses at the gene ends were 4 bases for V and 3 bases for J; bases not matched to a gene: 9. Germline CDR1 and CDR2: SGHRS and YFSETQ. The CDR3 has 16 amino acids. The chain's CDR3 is CASSTGTGYVTDTQYF. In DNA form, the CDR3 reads TGCGCCAGCAGCACGGGGACAGGGTATGTGACAGATACGCAGTATTTT.

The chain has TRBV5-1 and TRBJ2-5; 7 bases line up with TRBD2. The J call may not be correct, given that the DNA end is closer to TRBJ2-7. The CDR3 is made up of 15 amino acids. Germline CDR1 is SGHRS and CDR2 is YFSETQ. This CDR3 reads CASSRASGVSYEQYF. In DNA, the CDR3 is TGCGCCAGCAGCCGGGCGAGCGGGGTCTCCTACGAGCAGTACTTC.

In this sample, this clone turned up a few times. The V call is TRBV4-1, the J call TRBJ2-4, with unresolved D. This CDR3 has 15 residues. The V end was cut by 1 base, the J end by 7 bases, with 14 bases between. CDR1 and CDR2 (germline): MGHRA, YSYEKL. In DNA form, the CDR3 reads TGCGCCAGCAGCCAAGGCTTCGCAGTAACGAACATTCAGTACTTC. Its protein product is CASSQGFAVTNIQYF.

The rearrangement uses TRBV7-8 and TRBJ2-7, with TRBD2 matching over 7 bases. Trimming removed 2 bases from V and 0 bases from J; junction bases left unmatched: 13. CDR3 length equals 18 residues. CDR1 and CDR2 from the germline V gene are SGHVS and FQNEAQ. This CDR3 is CASSLPLTSPSSSYEQYF. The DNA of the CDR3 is TGTGCCAGCAGCTTACCGTTGACTAGCCCATCCAGCTCCTACGAGCAGTACTTC.

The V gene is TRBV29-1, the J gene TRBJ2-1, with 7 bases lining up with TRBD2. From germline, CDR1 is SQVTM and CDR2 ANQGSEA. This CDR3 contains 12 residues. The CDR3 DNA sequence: TGCACCGGCGGGAGCGGTAACAATGAGCAGTTCTTC. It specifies CTGGSGNNEQFF.

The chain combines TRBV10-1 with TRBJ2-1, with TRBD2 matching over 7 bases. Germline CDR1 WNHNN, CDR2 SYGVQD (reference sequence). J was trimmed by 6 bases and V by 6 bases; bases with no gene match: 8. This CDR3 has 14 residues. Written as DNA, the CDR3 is TGCGCCAGCAGCCCCTTGCGGGGGACCAATGAGCAGTTCTTC. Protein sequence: CASSPLRGTNEQFF.

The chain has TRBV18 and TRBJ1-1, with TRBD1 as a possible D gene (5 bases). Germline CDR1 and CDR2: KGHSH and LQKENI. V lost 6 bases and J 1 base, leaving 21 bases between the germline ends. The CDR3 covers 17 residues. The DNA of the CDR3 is TGTGCCAGCTCCCCCCATGAGGTAGGGGATCAGAACACTGAAGCTTTCTTT. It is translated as CASSPHEVGDQNTEAFF.

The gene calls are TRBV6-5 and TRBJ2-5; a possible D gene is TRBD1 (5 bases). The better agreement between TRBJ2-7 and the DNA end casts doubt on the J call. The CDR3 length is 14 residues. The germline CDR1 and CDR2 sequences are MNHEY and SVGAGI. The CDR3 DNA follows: TGTGCCAGCAGACCTCGACAGTCCTCCTACGAGCAGTACTTC. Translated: CASRPRQSSYEQYF.